This T cell receptor beta chain derives from a study of cytomegalovirus exposure and HLA in healthy donors. Study-level points and caveats: For most TCR sequences rarity was the rule, although some public TCRs occurred in many donors. The classifier, whose performance was assessed in both the original and validation cohorts, reportedly diagnosed cytomegalovirus status with high specificity and sensitivity. Segments of the TCR beta V type were, in most cases, productive about 90% or about 30% of the time in an earlier analysis. A later analysis reportedly identified an Asian-associated ancestry cluster as carrying fewer N-insertions than the roughly 700-donor mean.

V lost 4 bases, J lost 10 bases, and 11 bases lay in between. CDR3 length: 12 residues. The V gene's germline CDR1 is SGHAT and CDR2 FQNNGV. Remarks on this clone: The antigen remains unidentified.

The PCR employed 60 Vbeta primers together with 13 Jbeta primers. Using immunoSEQ multiplex PCR, the repertoire was profiled, and TCRdb retains in-frame clones only, with some absent. Among roughly 190,000 clones listed, just over 75% were seen once. J is TRBJ2-1 and V is TRBV11-2; D remains ambiguous. The sequence was collected from a woman in her 30s in good health and CMV-seropositive. The sample was PBMCs. This CDR3 is CASSSLFTEQFF. CDR3 nucleotide sequence: TGTGCCAGCAGCTCCCTCTTTACAGAGCAGTTCTTC.